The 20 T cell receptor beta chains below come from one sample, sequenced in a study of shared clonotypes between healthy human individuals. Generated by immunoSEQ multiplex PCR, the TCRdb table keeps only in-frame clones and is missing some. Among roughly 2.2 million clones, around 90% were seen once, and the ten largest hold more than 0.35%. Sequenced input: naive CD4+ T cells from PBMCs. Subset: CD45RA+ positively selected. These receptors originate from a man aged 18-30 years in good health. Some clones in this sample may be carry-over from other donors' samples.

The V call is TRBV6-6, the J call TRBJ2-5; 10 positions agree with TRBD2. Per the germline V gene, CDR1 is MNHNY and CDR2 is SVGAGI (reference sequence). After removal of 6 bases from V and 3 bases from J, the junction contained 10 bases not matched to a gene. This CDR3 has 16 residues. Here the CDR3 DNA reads TGTGCCAGCAGCGAACCGGAGCGGGAGGGGAAAGAGACCCAGTACTTC. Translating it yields CASSEPEREGKETQYF.

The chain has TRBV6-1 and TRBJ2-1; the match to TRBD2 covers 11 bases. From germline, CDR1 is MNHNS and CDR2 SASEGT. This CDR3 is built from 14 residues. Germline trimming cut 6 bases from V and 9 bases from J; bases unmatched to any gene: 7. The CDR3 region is CASRVGTSGSEQFF. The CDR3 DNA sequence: TGTGCCAGCAGGGTAGGGACTAGCGGTAGTGAGCAGTTCTTC.

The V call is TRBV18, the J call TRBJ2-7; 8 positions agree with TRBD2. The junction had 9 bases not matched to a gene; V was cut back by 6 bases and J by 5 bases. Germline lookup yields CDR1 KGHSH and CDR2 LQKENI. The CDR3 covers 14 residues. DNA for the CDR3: TGTGCCAGCTCTCCGGGGGGGGCTGGACACGAGCAGTACTTC. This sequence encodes CASSPGGAGHEQYF.

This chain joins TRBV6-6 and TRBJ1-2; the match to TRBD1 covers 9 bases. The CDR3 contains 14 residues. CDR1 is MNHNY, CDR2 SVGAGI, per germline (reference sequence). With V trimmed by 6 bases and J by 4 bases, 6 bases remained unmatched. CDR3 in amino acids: CASSHRGRIYGYTF. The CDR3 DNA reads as TGTGCCAGCAGCCACAGGGGGCGCATCTATGGCTACACCTTC.

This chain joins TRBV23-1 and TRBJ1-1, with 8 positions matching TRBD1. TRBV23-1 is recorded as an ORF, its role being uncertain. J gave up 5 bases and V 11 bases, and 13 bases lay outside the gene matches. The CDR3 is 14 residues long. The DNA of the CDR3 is TGCGCCCGTCGGGCACCAGGGGGCCAAACTGAAGCTTTCTTT. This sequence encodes CARRAPGGQTEAFF.

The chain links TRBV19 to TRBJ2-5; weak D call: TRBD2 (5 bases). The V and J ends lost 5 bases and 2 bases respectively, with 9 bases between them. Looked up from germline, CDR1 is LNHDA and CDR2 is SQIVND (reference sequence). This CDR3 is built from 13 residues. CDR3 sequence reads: CASSWPGQETQYF. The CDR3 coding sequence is TGTGCCAGTAGTTGGCCGGGACAAGAGACCCAGTACTTC.

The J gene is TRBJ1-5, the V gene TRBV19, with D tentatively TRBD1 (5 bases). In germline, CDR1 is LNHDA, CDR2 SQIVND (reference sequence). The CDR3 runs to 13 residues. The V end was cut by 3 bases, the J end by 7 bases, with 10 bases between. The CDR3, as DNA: TGTGCCAGTAGTATTTCCCCAGGGCAGCCCCAGCATTTT. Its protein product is CASSISPGQPQHF.

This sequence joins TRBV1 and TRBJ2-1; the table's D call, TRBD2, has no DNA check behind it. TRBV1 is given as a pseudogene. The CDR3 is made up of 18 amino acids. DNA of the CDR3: TGCACCAGCAGCCAAGATTCGAGCGGGAGGGCCCGGTTCAATGAGCAGTTCTTC. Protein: CTSSQDSSGRARFNEQFF.

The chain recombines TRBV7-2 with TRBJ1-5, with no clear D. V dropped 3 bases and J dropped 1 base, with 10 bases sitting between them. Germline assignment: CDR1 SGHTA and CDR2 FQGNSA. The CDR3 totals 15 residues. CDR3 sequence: CASSLRQESNQPQHF. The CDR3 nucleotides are TGTGCCAGCAGCTTGAGGCAGGAGAGCAATCAGCCCCAGCATTTT.

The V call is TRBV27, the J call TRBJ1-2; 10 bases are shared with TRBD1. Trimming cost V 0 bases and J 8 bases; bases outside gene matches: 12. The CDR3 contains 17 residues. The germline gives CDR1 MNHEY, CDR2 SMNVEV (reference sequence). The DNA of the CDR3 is TGTGCCAGCAGTTTATCGGCGGGACAGGGGACTAGAAAGGGCTACACCTTC. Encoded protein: CASSLSAGQGTRKGYTF.

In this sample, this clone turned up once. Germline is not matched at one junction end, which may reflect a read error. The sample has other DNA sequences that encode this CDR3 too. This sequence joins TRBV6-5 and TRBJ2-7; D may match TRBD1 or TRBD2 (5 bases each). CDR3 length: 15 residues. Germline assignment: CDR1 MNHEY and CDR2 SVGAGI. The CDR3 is CASSYSGRTSYEQYF. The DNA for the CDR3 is TGCGCCAGCAGTTACTCGGGGCGGACATCCTACGAGCAGTACTTC.

CDR3 residues: CAPPEQFF. As DNA, the CDR3 is TGTGCCCCCCCCGAGCAGTTCTTC. This sequence joins TRBV30 and TRBJ2-1; no clear D gene. The CDR3 loop spans 8 amino acids. V was clipped by 8 bases and J by 10 bases, with 6 bases between them. CDR1 is GTSNPN and CDR2 is SVGIG in the germline V gene (reference sequence).

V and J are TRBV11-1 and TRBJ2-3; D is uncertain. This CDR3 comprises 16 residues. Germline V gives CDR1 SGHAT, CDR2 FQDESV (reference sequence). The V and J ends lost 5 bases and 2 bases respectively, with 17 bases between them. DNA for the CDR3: TGTGCCAGCAGCCCTGGGGTGGACCCATTCACAGATACGCAGTATTTT. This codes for CASSPGVDPFTDTQYF. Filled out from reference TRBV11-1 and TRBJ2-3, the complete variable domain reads EAEVAQSPRYKITEKSQAVAFWCDPISGHATLYWYRQILGQGPELLVQFQDESVVDDSQLPKDRFSAERLKGVDSTLKIQPAELGDSAMYLCASSPGVDPFTDTQYFGPGTRLTVL.

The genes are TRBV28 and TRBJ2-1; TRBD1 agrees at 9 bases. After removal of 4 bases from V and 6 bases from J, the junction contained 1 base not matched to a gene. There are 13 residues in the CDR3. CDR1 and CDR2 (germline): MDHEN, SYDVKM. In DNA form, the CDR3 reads TGTGCCAGCAGTTACAGGGGGCTCAATGAGCAGTTCTTC. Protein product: CASSYRGLNEQFF. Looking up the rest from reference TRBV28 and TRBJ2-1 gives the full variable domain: DVKVTQSSRYLVKRTGEKVFLECVQDMDHENMFWYRQDPGLGLRLIYFSYDVKMKEKGDIPEGYSVSREKKERFSLILESASTNQTSMYLCASSYRGLNEQFFGPGTRLTVL.

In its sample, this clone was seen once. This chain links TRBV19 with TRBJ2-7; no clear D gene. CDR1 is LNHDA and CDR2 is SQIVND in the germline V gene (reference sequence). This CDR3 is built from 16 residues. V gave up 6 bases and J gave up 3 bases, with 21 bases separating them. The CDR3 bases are TGTGCCAGTAGAGATTCACGAAGACAAAGGGACTACGAGCAGTACTTC. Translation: CASRDSRRQRDYEQYF.

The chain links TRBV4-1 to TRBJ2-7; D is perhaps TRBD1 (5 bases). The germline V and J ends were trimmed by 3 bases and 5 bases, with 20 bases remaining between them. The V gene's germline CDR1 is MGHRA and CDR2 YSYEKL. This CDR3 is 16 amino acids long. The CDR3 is CASSQSRQTFPNEQYF. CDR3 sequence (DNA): TGCGCCAGCAGCCAGTCAAGACAGACCTTTCCTAACGAGCAGTACTTC.

The CDR3 DNA reads TGTGCCAGCAGCCATACGGGGGCGGGCTCCTACGAGCAGTACTTC. Translated: CASSHTGAGSYEQYF. The chain employs TRBV14 and TRBJ2-7, with D perhaps given as TRBD1 or TRBD2 (6 bases each). Trimming pared 3 bases from V and 0 bases from J, leaving 12 bases between. The CDR3 is made up of 15 amino acids. Germline V lookup: CDR1 SGHDN, CDR2 FVKESK. The whole variable domain, remainder taken from reference TRBV14 and TRBJ2-7, is EAGVTQFPSHSVIEKGQTVTLRCDPISGHDNLYWYRRVMGKEIKFLLHFVKESKQDESGMPNNRFLAERTGGTYSTLKVQPAELEDSGVYFCASSHTGAGSYEQYFGPGTRLTVT.

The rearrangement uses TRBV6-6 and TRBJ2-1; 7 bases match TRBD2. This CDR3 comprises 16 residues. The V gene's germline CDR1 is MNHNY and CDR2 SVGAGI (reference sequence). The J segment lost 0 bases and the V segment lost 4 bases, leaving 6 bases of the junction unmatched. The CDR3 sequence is CASSSASGSSYNEQFF. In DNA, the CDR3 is TGTGCCAGCAGTTCGGCTAGCGGTAGCTCCTACAATGAGCAGTTCTTC.

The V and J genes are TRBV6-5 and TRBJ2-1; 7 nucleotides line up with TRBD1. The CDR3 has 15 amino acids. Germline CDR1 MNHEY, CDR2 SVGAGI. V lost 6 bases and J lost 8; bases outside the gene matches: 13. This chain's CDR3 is CASREPGGRSHEQFF. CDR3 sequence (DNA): TGTGCCAGCAGGGAACCAGGGGGTCGGTCTCATGAGCAGTTCTTC.

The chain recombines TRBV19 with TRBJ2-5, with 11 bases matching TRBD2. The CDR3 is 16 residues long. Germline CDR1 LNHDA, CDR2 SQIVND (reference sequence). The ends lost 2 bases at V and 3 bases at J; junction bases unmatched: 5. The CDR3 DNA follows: TGTGCCAGTAGTATATTACTAGCGGGAGAGGAAGAGACCCAGTACTTC. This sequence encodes CASSILLAGEEETQYF.